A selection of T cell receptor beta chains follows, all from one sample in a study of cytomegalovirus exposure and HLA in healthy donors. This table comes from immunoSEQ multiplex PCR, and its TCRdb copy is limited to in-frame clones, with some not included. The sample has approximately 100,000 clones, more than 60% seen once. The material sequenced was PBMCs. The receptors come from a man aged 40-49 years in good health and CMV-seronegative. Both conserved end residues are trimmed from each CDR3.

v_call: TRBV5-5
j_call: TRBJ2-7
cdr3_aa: ASSSIPDRVRYEQY

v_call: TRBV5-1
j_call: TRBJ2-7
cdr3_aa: ASSLSSYEQY

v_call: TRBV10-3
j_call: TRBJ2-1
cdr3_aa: ANRDSSYNEQF

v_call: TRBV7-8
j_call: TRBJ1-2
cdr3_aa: ASSLSRTGNSYGYT

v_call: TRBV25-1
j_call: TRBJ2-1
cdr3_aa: ASSEARAVGAEQF

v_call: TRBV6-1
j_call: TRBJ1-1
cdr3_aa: ASSPGVGRATEAF

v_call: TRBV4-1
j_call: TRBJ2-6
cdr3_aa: ASSQEGQSSGANVLT

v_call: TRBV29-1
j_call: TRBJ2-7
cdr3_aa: SVGQVFSEQY

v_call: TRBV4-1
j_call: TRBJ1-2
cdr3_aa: ASSWDRNYGYT

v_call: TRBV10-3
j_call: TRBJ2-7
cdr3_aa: AISEDREPNKQY

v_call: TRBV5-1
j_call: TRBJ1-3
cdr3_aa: ASSLAGQSGNTIY

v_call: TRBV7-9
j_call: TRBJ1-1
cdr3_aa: ASSFTGGWTEAF

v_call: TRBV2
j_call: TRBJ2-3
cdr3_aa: ASRDGLAGAQDTQY

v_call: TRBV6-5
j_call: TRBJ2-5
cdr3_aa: ASSRAGGLQETQY

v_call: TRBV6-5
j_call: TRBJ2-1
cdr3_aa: ASRSAYNEQF

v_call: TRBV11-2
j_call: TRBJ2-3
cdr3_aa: ASSPNSLSTDTQY

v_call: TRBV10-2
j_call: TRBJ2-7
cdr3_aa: ASSEGGGSGGVCEQY

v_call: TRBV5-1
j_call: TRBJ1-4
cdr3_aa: ASSLDSFNEKLF

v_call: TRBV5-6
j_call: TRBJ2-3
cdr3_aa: ASSQGTGTTDTQY

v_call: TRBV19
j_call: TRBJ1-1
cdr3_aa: ASSSPGLDTEAF

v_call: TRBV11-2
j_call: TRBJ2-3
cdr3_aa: ASRVGGWDTQY

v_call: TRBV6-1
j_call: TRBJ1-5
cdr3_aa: ASSELRRTGNQPQH

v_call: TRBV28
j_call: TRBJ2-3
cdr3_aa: ASSGGSTDTQY

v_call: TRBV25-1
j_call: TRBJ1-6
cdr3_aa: ASSDPRTPLH

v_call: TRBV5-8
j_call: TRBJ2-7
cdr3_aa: ASSLVPGPYYEQY

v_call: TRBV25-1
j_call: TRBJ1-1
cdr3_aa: ASSDQGQHEEAF

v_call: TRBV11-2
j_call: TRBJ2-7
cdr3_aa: ASSLGGRGQY

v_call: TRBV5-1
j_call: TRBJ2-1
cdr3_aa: ASSLLPGGAYNEQF

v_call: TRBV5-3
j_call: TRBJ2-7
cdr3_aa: ATEPGGRHYYEQY

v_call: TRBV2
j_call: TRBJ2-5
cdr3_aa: ASTGTREETQY

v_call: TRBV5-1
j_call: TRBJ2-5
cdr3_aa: ASSDPGGADETQY

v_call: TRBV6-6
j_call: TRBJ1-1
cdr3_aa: ASSTRESTEAF

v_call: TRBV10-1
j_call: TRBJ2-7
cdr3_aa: ASSIALGEQY

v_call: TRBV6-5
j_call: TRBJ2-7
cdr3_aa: ASSGTENNAYEQY

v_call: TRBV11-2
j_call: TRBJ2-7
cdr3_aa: ASSLEASGGASEQY

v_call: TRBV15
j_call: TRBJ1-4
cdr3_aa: ATSTGDRVDEKLF

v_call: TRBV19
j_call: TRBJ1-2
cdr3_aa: ASSAQGAFYGYT

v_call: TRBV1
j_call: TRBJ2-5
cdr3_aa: TSSQERTSGQETQY

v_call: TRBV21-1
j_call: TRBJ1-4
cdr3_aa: ASSKVADSRGEKLF

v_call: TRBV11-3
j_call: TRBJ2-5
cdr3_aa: ASSLEGGETQY

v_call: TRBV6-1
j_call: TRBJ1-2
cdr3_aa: ASSERGGYT